This T cell receptor (beta chain) was recorded in a study of cytomegalovirus exposure and HLA in healthy donors (dated by TCRdb to 2016 to 2017). Study-level background: An earlier analysis of approximately 640 of the donors reported more than 250 Gb of sequence data and approximately 110 million unique TCR beta sequences from about 179 million T cells. An early release that covered several hundred HLA-typed donors contained approximately 300 gigabases of sequencing data and 70 million to 100 million unique TCR sequences. The genetic ancestry cluster associated with self-reported Caucasian donors included around 76% of the roughly 400 genotyped donors. The study aimed to test whether cataloging public T cell receptors could reveal signatures of past pathogen exposure. Using immunosequencing, the study profiled T cell repertoires from about 610 subjects and related those repertoires to cytomegalovirus serostatus. A separate validation cohort of roughly 110 different subjects was used in addition to the roughly 720-subject first cohort. To predict cytomegalovirus infection status, the study brought together high-throughput TCR immunosequencing, statistical association of individual TCRs with disease status, and machine learning. In a later analysis, previously published TCR beta repertoires from 550 to 750 donors were re-analyzed and high-resolution HLA genotyping was added so that TCR occurrence patterns could be studied. In the later analysis, no new phenotypic data were used to find candidate immune exposures; instead, reliance was placed on TCR beta sequences and their occurrence across donors. In an earlier analysis of roughly 540 of the donors, high-throughput TCR beta sequencing was used to judge whether each TCR beta V gene segment behaved as functional or pseudogenic. Donor age, sex, ethnicity and CMV serostatus were compiled together with the repertoire data. A later genetic analysis took genome-wide SNP genotypes for 398 of the 666 donors and used that subset as a discovery cohort. All discovery cohort repertoires had been generated using a single sequencing platform. HLA typing included class I and class II loci at four-digit resolution. Typing coverage varied by locus: roughly 620-640 donors for A, B, C, DRB1 and DQB1; roughly 520 for DQA1; 600 to 610 for DPA1; about 450 for DPB1. Roughly 5 DR-DQ haplotypes were handled as single units for association and clustering, since linkage in the cohort was strong. Among some 400 genotyped donors of the cohort, an average of roughly 230,000 unique TCR beta nucleotide sequences was sequenced per donor, of which about 19% were non-productive. Paper-wide results and their limitations: It was suggested by the authors that the approach could potentially be generalized to other disease states and immunological phenotypes. Most TCR sequences were seen in very few donors, while some public TCRs were found in many individuals. The 87-base-pair reads could not distinguish some IMGT-functional V segments, including TRBV6-2 and TRBV6-3, so those segments were excluded. A further reported finding was that TCR beta sequences accurately predicted the HLA-A and HLA-B alleles for most subjects in the first cohort. When HLA alleles, especially DR and DQ, strongly co-occurred, attributing TCR associations to individual alleles was difficult. In vitro tests confirmed that a few of the cytomegalovirus-associated TCR beta chains recognize cytomegalovirus antigens. This cohort had only TCR beta chains sequenced, and the lack of alpha or paired-chain data limited which features could be detected. Linkage disequilibrium might explain the correlated functional status among segregating V segments, but an unknown experimental factor could not be excluded. Several of the top co-occurrence clusters appeared to be linked to parvovirus B19, influenza, CMV and Epstein-Barr virus, according to a later analysis. In an earlier analysis of about 600 of the donors, most TCR beta V segments appeared in productive rearrangements about 90% or about 30% of the time, broadly matching IMGT annotations. Seventeen rarely observed V segments, including chromosome 9 orphons, were excluded from the earlier analysis of several hundred of the donors because counts were too low. In the study, around 150 TCR beta chains were listed as associated with cytomegalovirus. A later analysis found that HLA-associated TCR beta chains were more clonally expanded and had lower generation probabilities than equally common non-associated chains. Sequencing depth was assumed to be roughly uniform across donors in the presence/absence analyses, though that assumption may not hold. A cluster of highly shared sequence variants was judged likely to represent a technical artifact of the sequencing pipeline. Because some donors lacked HLA typing at each locus, the association tests relied only on the typed subset. In a later analysis, most CMV-associated TCR beta chains were found to appear HLA-restricted, with HLA associations seemingly driven largely by CMV exposure. A later analysis found that TCR association rates varied across HLA loci, with DRB1 alleles showing the most associated TCRs and HLA-C alleles the fewest. Compared with the 666-donor mean, donors in an Asian-associated ancestry cluster had fewer N-insertions in productive TCRs, according to a later genetic analysis. At a false discovery rate of 0.05, a later analysis linked under 20,000 TCR beta sequences to specific HLA alleles. The only immune exposure information available for the cohort was CMV serostatus. A later genetic analysis associated a missense DCLRE1C variant with V-gene and J-gene trimming of TCR beta chains, and an independent cohort replicated the association. Cytomegalovirus status was reported to be diagnosed by the classifier with high specificity and sensitivity in both the original and validation cohorts.

V has 0 bases trimmed and J has 4 bases trimmed; junction bases matching no gene number 4. The CDR3 sequence holds 15 residues, the cysteine and phenylalanine included. The read is trimmed to its CDR3 DNA, 45 bases read in frame from base 1. In the germline V gene, CDR1 corresponds to KGHSH and CDR2 to LQKENI. This clone appeared a few times. Its antigen remains unidentified. Base-call qualities are not available, and no considerably larger clone is one nucleotide away. Receptor libraries were prepared by the immunoSEQ multiplex PCR assay. A mixture of 60 forward primers for TCR Vbeta segments and 13 reverse primers for TCR Jbeta segments was used in the multiplex PCR. The CDR3 region of rearranged TCR beta genes was amplified from genomic DNA with a multiplex PCR assay. Amplified TCR beta libraries were sequenced as 87-base-pair reads on the Illumina HiSeq System. From the authors' description of their analysis: Across the roughly 640 repertoires, a later analysis counted roughly 84 million unique TCR beta chains, 9 million to 14 million of which were shared by at least two donors. To remove PCR and sequencing errors, raw reads were error-corrected and collapsed into unique sequences using a nearest-neighbor algorithm that merged closely related sequences. To assign V, D and J gene segments, CDR3 sequences were aligned to IMGT reference sequences. Each retained sequence needed at least a six-nucleotide match to both a V gene segment and a J gene segment. A rearrangement counted as productive if the CDR3 had no stop codons and remained in frame with V and J, and every other rearrangement counted as non-productive. CDR3 was defined according to IMGT convention as the region running from the second conserved V-encoded cysteine to the conserved J-encoded phenylalanine. The earlier analysis of some 540 of the donors excluded any sequence lacking an unambiguous match to a single V gene segment. An earlier analysis of approximately 590 of the donors called V segments functional above 56.7% productive rearrangements and segregating when the between-donor standard deviation exceeded 5%. A statistical classification framework was built for diagnosing cytomegalovirus status from the catalog of TCR beta chain sequences. In a later analysis, TCR nucleotide sequences were compared against IMGT/GENE-DB human TR gene sequences so that V and J genes could be assigned. Using the TCRdist pipeline, a later analysis assigned CDR3 sequences along with most-parsimonious VDJ recombination scenarios. A later analysis defined each TCR beta chain by its CDR3 amino acid sequence plus V-gene family, and excluded reads lacking a unique V-gene family. In a later analysis, 450 to 600 highly shared, low-generation-probability nucleotide sequences were removed to address suspected cross-contamination and a sequencing artifact. In a later analysis, a clonal expansion index was calculated for each public chain from normalized within-repertoire ranks of inferred template counts. In a later analysis, generation probabilities were computed with a VDJ recombination model fitted to out-of-frame rearrangements, and the resulting probabilities were checked against IGoR. In a later analysis, hypergeometric tests were used to score TCR-TCR, TCR-HLA and TCR-CMV co-occurrence, with a repertoire-size bias correction applied to TCR pairs. To estimate false discovery rates, a later analysis permuted the HLA or CMV assignments 20 times. In a later analysis, co-occurring TCRs were grouped using DBSCAN, with TCRdist sequence similarity added in when clustering inside HLA-allele-positive subsets. Repertoires with fewer than 30,000 or more than 120,000 public chains were left out of co-occurrence clustering, as were about 5 repertoires with anomalous nucleotide sharing. Drawn from immuneACCESS, this table holds only the in-frame rearrangements with V and J called that TCRdb kept. Clones are partly lost; checked studies trace under half to an unresolved V gene and leave the rest unexplained. V and J calls and clone size are those listed in that table; D and trimming were worked out from the DNA. This sample comprises about 190,000 clones, over 65% of them detected only once. The ten top clones hold roughly 3.2% of the sample.

The cohort consisted of 670 or so healthy bone marrow donors. Cohort members were all nominally healthy when sampled, although unrecorded immune exposures were likely present. The donor tested CMV seropositive and was one of the 289 seropositive cohort members. A peripheral blood sample was collected from each donor, and TCR beta sequencing was performed on peripheral blood mononuclear cells. Genomic DNA extraction from the blood cell samples was performed with the Qiagen DNeasy Blood Extraction Kit. This sequence was found in a man aged 40-55 years in good health and CMV-seropositive. The sample taken for sequencing was PBMCs. The sequence is built from TRBV18 and TRBJ2-7, and TRBD1 matches 9 of the central bases. In nucleotides, the sequence is TGTGCCAGCTCACCACCGTCCGGGACAGGGTACGAGCAGTACTTC. The translation is CASSPPSGTGYEQYF.